The T cell receptor (beta chain) under discussion was sequenced for a study of CD8 T cells in Susac syndrome. Random hexamers were used to reverse transcribe an amount of roughly 0.45 to 1 ug RNA. TCRdb reprocessed the immunoSEQ multiplex PCR reads with MiXCR, giving one entry per CDR3 protein. The sample has approximately 260,000 distinct CDR3 sequences; about 96% are singletons. In germline, CDR1 is SQVTM, CDR2 ANQGSEA. CDR3 size: 13 residues. Germline trimming cut 3 bases from V and 7 bases from J; bases unmatched to any gene: 7. Input material: CD4+ T cells from PBMCs. This receptor was taken from a human donor with Susac syndrome. This chain connects TRBV29-1 to TRBJ2-7; TRBD2 agrees at 9 bases. CDR3 in DNA: TGCAGCGTTGATCTAGCGGGGAGGTTGGAGCAGTACTTC. The encoded protein is CSVDLAGRLEQYF.